Listed below are T cell receptor beta chains from one sample, sequenced in a study of T cells in Graves' hyperthyroidism and ophthalmopathy. TCRdb re-called the multiplex PCR reads with MiXCR, one entry per CDR3 protein. The sample consists of under 350,000 distinct CDR3 sequences, 15% to 20% of them appearing once. The sequenced sample was blood. The receptors shown here come from a woman aged 45 to 65 with Graves' hyperthyroidism. Both conserved end residues are part of each CDR3. A D gene is named only where the DNA matches it firmly. Clone sizes are given selectively: once, few, many, or a class where the clone is expanded.

j_call clone_size v_call d_call cdr3_nt cdr3_aa
TRBJ1-4 many TRBV10-3 - TGTGCCATCAGTGACGACAGCGGGATTAATGAAAAACTGTTTTTT CAISDDSGINEKLFF
TRBJ1-4 few TRBV18 - TGTGCCAGCTCACCCGAGGGCGGGGGAAAACTGTTTTTT CASSPEGGGKLFF
TRBJ2-1 - TRBV19 TRBD2 TGTGCCAGTAGCTCTAACCCGGGACTAGCTGGCGAGCAGTTCTTC CASSSNPGLAGEQFF
TRBJ1-4 - TRBV10-3 - TGTGCCATCAGTCCCAGTACTGAAAAACTGTTTTTT CAISPSTEKLFF
TRBJ2-5 - TRBV5-4 TRBD2 TGTGCCAGCAGCACCTCGCTGGGCGGGGGACAAGAGACCCAGTACTTC CASSTSLGGGQETQYF
TRBJ2-5 - TRBV3-1 TRBD2 TGTGCCAGCACCTCGCGGGGGGGTGGAGGGGAAAAGACCCAGTACTTC CASTSRGGGGEKTQYF
TRBJ2-5 few TRBV2 TRBD2 TGTGCCACCCAACGGTCGGCGGGAGAAGAGACCCAGTACTTC CATQRSAGEETQYF
TRBJ1-5 many TRBV12-3/TRBV12-4 TRBD1 TGTGCCAGCAGTGGTCCGGGACAGGGGAGCAATCAGCCCCAGCATTTT CASSGPGQGSNQPQHF
TRBJ2-3 - TRBV7-9 - TGTGCCAGCAGCCTCGGGGTGGGAGATACGCAGTATTTT CASSLGVGDTQYF
TRBJ2-4 few TRBV4-1 - TGCGCCAGCAGCCGCCTCGCCCCCATGGGTCAGGTAGCCAAAAACATTCAGTACTTC CASSRLAPMGQVAKNIQYF
TRBJ2-2 many TRBV28 - TGTGCCAGCAGTTTCCGGAACACCGGGGAGCTGTTTTTT CASSFRNTGELFF
TRBJ1-2 once TRBV7-9 - TGTGCCAGCAGTTTGGGACAATACTATGGCTACACCTTC CASSLGQYYGYTF
TRBJ2-7 many TRBV2 TRBD1 TGTGCCAGCACCCAAGTTTGGGACAGGGACTACGAGCAGTACTTC CASTQVWDRDYEQYF
TRBJ1-3 - TRBV10-2 - TGCGCCAGCAGTGACCCACCCAGGACAGCTGGAAACACCATATATTTT CASSDPPRTAGNTIYF
TRBJ2-1 - TRBV7-2 - TGTGCCAGCAGCTTTGGGGGGTCGGGAAGCAATGAGCAGTTCTTC CASSFGGSGSNEQFF
TRBJ2-7 many TRBV20-1 - TGCAGTGCTAGAGAGCACGGGTCGACCTACGAGCAGTACTTC CSAREHGSTYEQYF
TRBJ2-7 many TRBV5-6 TRBD2 TGTGCCAGCAGCCTGAAGTGGGAGGGCCGATCGTCCGAGCAGTACTTC CASSLKWEGRSSEQYF
TRBJ1-2 - TRBV7-2 - TGTGCCAGCAGCTTTCACGGGGCGGATGGCTACACCTTC CASSFHGADGYTF
TRBJ2-1 many TRBV12-3/TRBV12-4 - TGTGCCAGCAGCTATACAGAGTCCAATGAGCAGTTCTTC CASSYTESNEQFF
TRBJ2-2 few TRBV2 - TGTGCCAGCAGTGATCAGGACCTTAGCACCGGGGAGCTGTTTTTT CASSDQDLSTGELFF
TRBJ2-1 - TRBV5-1 - TGCGCCAGCAGCTTGGCAGGGGTCTTGGAGACCCAGTTCTTC CASSLAGVLETQFF
TRBJ2-7 - TRBV4-1 - TGCGCCAGCAGCTTGGGGACTCCCAGCTCCTACGAGCAGTACTTC CASSLGTPSSYEQYF
TRBJ1-3 once TRBV27 - TGTGCCAGCTCCCGACAACCGGCGGCGGGAAACACCATATATTTT CASSRQPAAGNTIYF
TRBJ1-2 - TRBV30 - TGTGCCCGGGATGGGGCGGGCTACACCTTC CARDGAGYTF
TRBJ1-5 many TRBV28 - TGTGCCAGCAGTTCCAAGGCGGCTAGCAATCAGCCCCAGCATTTT CASSSKAASNQPQHF
TRBJ2-7 - TRBV6-2/TRBV6-3 TRBD2 TGTGCCAGCAGTAGAGGACTAGCGGGAACGGCCTACGAGCAGTACTTC CASSRGLAGTAYEQYF
TRBJ1-4 - TRBV28 - TGTGCCAGCAGATCTAATGAAAAACTGTTTTTT CASRSNEKLFF
TRBJ1-2 many TRBV11-2 - TGTGCCAGCGCTCAGGGCCTTAGGTATGGCTACACCTTC CASAQGLRYGYTF
TRBJ2-7 many TRBV28 - TGTGCCAGCAGTTTAACCCCGCTAGCAGGCGAGCAGTACTTC CASSLTPLAGEQYF
TRBJ1-1 few TRBV19 - TGTGCCAGTAGTATAACGCTGCCAATGAACACTGAAGCTTTCTTT CASSITLPMNTEAFF
TRBJ2-1 - TRBV5-1 - TGCGCCAGCAGCTGGGGGCAGGGGGGCCATGAGCAGTTCTTC CASSWGQGGHEQFF
TRBJ1-1 many TRBV9 - TGTGCCAGCAGCCCTACAGGGTTCACTGAAGCTTTCTTT CASSPTGFTEAFF
TRBJ2-1 - TRBV9 TRBD2 TGTGCCAGCAGCGCGGGGGGGCGAATCAATGAGCAGTTCTTC CASSAGGRINEQFF
TRBJ1-2 - TRBV6-8 - TGTGCCAGCAGTATAGGGACTACAGCTGGCTACACCTTC CASSIGTTAGYTF
TRBJ1-5 - TRBV19 TRBD1 TGTGCCAGTCGACAGGGGAGAACAAGCAATCAGCCCCAGCATTTT CASRQGRTSNQPQHF
TRBJ1-2 many TRBV6-1 - TGTGCCAGCAGTCCCGGGCCACTCTATGGCTACACCTTC CASSPGPLYGYTF
TRBJ2-1 many TRBV11-2 - TGTGCCAGCAGCTTAGTGGGGGGCAGTTCGAATGAGCAGTTCTTC CASSLVGGSSNEQFF
TRBJ2-3 - TRBV18 TRBD1 TGTGCCAGCTCACCATGGGACAGGGTCGCCACAGATACGCAGTATTTT CASSPWDRVATDTQYF
TRBJ1-4 many TRBV30 - TGTGCCTGGACTACAACTAATGAAAAACTGTTTTTT CAWTTTNEKLFF
TRBJ1-6 few TRBV7-8 - TGTGCCAGCAGCTTCGGAACAGGGAATAGATCACCCCTCCACTTT CASSFGTGNRSPLHF
TRBJ2-7 few TRBV30 TRBD2 TGTGCCTGGAGTGGCCCCCGGGACTACAACTACGAGCAGTACTTC CAWSGPRDYNYEQYF
TRBJ1-1 many TRBV5-1 - TGCGCCAGCAGCTTGGAAAGGGGCAACACTGAAGCTTTCTTT CASSLERGNTEAFF
TRBJ2-3 many TRBV11-2 - TGTGCCAGCAGCTTCGAGACAGGAGGCACAGATACGCAGTATTTT CASSFETGGTDTQYF
TRBJ2-1 - TRBV9 TRBD2 TGTGCCAGCAGCGTAAGGGAGGGACTAGCGCTCCAAGGGCAGTTCTTC CASSVREGLALQGQFF
TRBJ2-3 few TRBV20-1 TRBD2 TGCAGTGAGCGGGAGGGCACAGATACGCAGTATTTT CSEREGTDTQYF
TRBJ1-6 - TRBV4-1 - TGCGCCAGCAGCCAAGACCCGACAGCGGGTAATTCACCCCTCCACTTT CASSQDPTAGNSPLHF
TRBJ2-2 - TRBV7-3 TRBD1 TGTGCCAGCAGCCGTACAGGGGGCGGCGGGGAGCTGTTTTTT CASSRTGGGGELFF
TRBJ1-1 few TRBV10-2 - TGCGCCAGCAGTGATGGAGACACTGAAGCTTTCTTT CASSDGDTEAFF
TRBJ1-2 many TRBV12-3/TRBV12-4 - TGTGCCAGCAGTCATACCGAGGACTATGGCTACACCTTC CASSHTEDYGYTF
TRBJ2-5 many TRBV12-3/TRBV12-4 - TGTGCCAGCAGTTCCGGCGTAGCGGTTGAGCCGCAAGAGACCCAGTACTTC CASSSGVAVEPQETQYF
TRBJ2-3 - TRBV19 TRBD1 TGTGCCAGTAGTATCGGACAGGGCACAGATACGCAGTATTTT CASSIGQGTDTQYF